The subject of this entry is one T cell receptor beta chain. Its antigen is undetermined. This specimen includes other DNA sequences encoding the same CDR3. The CDR3 is 12 residues long. The V end lost 1 base, the J end lost 6 bases, and 4 bases lay between the germline ends. Germline values: CDR1 SEHNR, CDR2 FQNEAQ (reference sequence). The sample belongs to a study of shared clonotypes between healthy human individuals. Study-level findings and limits: It was the few donors that limited the genetic and exposure-history diversity represented.

Measured with immunoSEQ multiplex PCR; TCRdb has only the in-frame clones, and not every one. The repertoire holds hundreds of thousands of clones, with 95% to 98% as singletons. CD8 cells regarded as naive lacked CD45RO, were positively chosen for CCR7, and omitted terminally differentiated effector memory CD45RA+ cells. Sequencing used naive CD8+ T cells sorted from blood. The chain combines TRBV7-9 with TRBJ2-1; no reliable D call. The source of this sequence is a man younger than 40 in good health. CDR3 DNA sequence: TGTGCCAGCAGCTTAGGGACCAATGAGCAGTTCTTC. Its protein is CASSLGTNEQFF.